Listed below are T cell receptor beta chains from one sample, sequenced in a study of blood T cell repertoires in COVID-19. Using immunoSEQ multiplex PCR, the repertoire was profiled, and TCRdb retains in-frame clones only, with some absent. The sample yields around 200,000 clones, 89% seen once. Sequencing input: PBMCs or T cells enriched from blood (not recorded which). The receptors were gathered from a woman between 18 and 29 years old who had recovered from COVID-19. Each CDR3 is given with its conserved first and last residue. A D gene is named only where the DNA matches it firmly. Size is omitted from some rows. Given values are once, few, many or a class for expanded clones.

j_call: TRBJ2-5; clone_size: NA; d_call: NA; v_call: TRBV11-2; cdr3_aa: CASSLWDGSQETQYF; cdr3_nt: TGTGCCAGCAGCTTATGGGATGGGAGCCAAGAGACCCAGTACTTC
j_call: TRBJ2-7; clone_size: NA; d_call: NA; v_call: TRBV6-5; cdr3_aa: CASKRYEQYF; cdr3_nt: TGTGCCAGCAAGCGGTACGAGCAGTACTTC
j_call: TRBJ2-2; clone_size: NA; d_call: TRBD2; v_call: TRBV27; cdr3_aa: CASFPSGRAVRGELFF; cdr3_nt: TGTGCCAGCTTTCCTAGCGGGAGGGCCGTGCGCGGGGAGCTGTTTTTT
j_call: TRBJ1-2; clone_size: NA; d_call: NA; v_call: TRBV27; cdr3_aa: CASSSGANYGYTF; cdr3_nt: TGTGCCAGCAGTTCGGGAGCTAACTATGGCTACACCTTC
j_call: TRBJ2-7; clone_size: once; d_call: NA; v_call: TRBV7-3; cdr3_aa: CASSFSRDISYEQYF; cdr3_nt: TGTGCCAGCAGCTTCTCCCGCGACATCTCCTACGAGCAGTACTTC
j_call: TRBJ2-7; clone_size: NA; d_call: TRBD1; v_call: TRBV2; cdr3_aa: CASTLSPGTGSYEQYF; cdr3_nt: TGTGCCAGCACTTTAAGTCCCGGGACAGGTTCCTACGAGCAGTACTTC
j_call: TRBJ2-7; clone_size: NA; d_call: NA; v_call: TRBV27; cdr3_aa: CASSLSVSSYEQYF; cdr3_nt: TGTGCCAGCAGTTTATCCGTCAGCTCCTACGAGCAGTACTTC
j_call: TRBJ1-5; clone_size: NA; d_call: NA; v_call: TRBV6-5; cdr3_aa: CASSYSEGVQPQHF; cdr3_nt: TGTGCCAGCAGTTACTCCGAGGGCGTTCAGCCCCAGCATTTT
j_call: TRBJ2-3; clone_size: NA; d_call: TRBD2; v_call: TRBV19; cdr3_aa: CASSPPGTSVLLWGTDTQYF; cdr3_nt: TGTGCCAGTAGTCCGCCGGGGACTAGTGTGCTATTGTGGGGCACAGATACGCAGTATTTT
j_call: TRBJ1-2; clone_size: few; d_call: NA; v_call: TRBV16; cdr3_aa: CASSPESGYGYTF; cdr3_nt: TGTGCCAGCAGCCCCGAATCAGGTTATGGCTACACCTTC
j_call: TRBJ2-2; clone_size: NA; d_call: NA; v_call: TRBV23-1; cdr3_aa: CASRRTANTGELFF; cdr3_nt: TGCGCCAGCAGACGGACAGCGAACACCGGGGAGCTGTTTTTT
j_call: TRBJ2-6; clone_size: NA; d_call: NA; v_call: TRBV5-1; cdr3_aa: CASRMSGAGANVLTF; cdr3_nt: TGCGCCAGCAGGATGAGCGGAGCTGGGGCCAACGTCCTGACTTTC
j_call: TRBJ1-2; clone_size: NA; d_call: NA; v_call: TRBV6-2/TRBV6-3; cdr3_aa: CASSILARLVDYGYTF; cdr3_nt: TGTGCCAGCAGCATCCTTGCCCGGCTAGTAGACTATGGCTACACCTTC
j_call: TRBJ1-1; clone_size: NA; d_call: NA; v_call: TRBV18; cdr3_aa: CASSPGGGITEAFF; cdr3_nt: TGTGCCAGCTCTCCTGGGGGGGGCATTACTGAAGCTTTCTTT
j_call: TRBJ2-1; clone_size: NA; d_call: TRBD1; v_call: TRBV4-1; cdr3_aa: CASSQARRQGRQFF; cdr3_nt: TGCGCCAGCAGCCAAGCGAGACGACAGGGTCGGCAGTTCTTC
j_call: TRBJ2-7; clone_size: NA; d_call: TRBD1; v_call: TRBV6-6; cdr3_aa: CASSPTGVTSYEQYF; cdr3_nt: TGTGCCAGCAGTCCCACAGGGGTCACCTCCTACGAGCAGTACTTC
j_call: TRBJ1-2; clone_size: few; d_call: NA; v_call: TRBV18; cdr3_aa: CASSQDSNYGYTF; cdr3_nt: TGTGCCAGCTCACAGGACAGTAACTATGGCTACACCTTC
j_call: TRBJ1-2; clone_size: NA; d_call: TRBD1; v_call: TRBV19; cdr3_aa: CASSLGGQGLSYTF; cdr3_nt: TGTGCCAGTAGTCTTGGGGGACAGGGCCTGAGCTACACCTTC
j_call: TRBJ2-3; clone_size: NA; d_call: TRBD2; v_call: TRBV4-3; cdr3_aa: CASSQDRGGTGADTQYF; cdr3_nt: TGCGCCAGCAGCCAAGATCGGGGGGGGACTGGGGCAGATACGCAGTATTTT
j_call: TRBJ1-4; clone_size: NA; d_call: NA; v_call: TRBV3-1/TRBV3-2; cdr3_aa: CASSHKRVYYEKLFF; cdr3_nt: TGTGCCAGCAGCCACAAGAGAGTTTATTATGAAAAACTGTTTTTT
j_call: TRBJ2-1; clone_size: NA; d_call: TRBD2; v_call: TRBV6-2/TRBV6-3; cdr3_aa: CASSYSSGGGHEQFF; cdr3_nt: TGTGCCAGCAGTTACTCAAGCGGGGGGGGCCATGAGCAGTTCTTC
j_call: TRBJ2-5; clone_size: NA; d_call: TRBD1; v_call: TRBV9; cdr3_aa: CASSGGQGETQYF; cdr3_nt: TGTGCCAGCAGCGGGGGACAGGGAGAGACCCAGTACTTC
j_call: TRBJ1-2; clone_size: NA; d_call: TRBD1; v_call: TRBV15; cdr3_aa: CATSWTRGQGNGYTF; cdr3_nt: TGTGCCACCAGCTGGACACGGGGACAGGGGAATGGCTACACCTTC
j_call: TRBJ2-7; clone_size: NA; d_call: NA; v_call: TRBV27; cdr3_aa: CASSFWGREQYF; cdr3_nt: TGTGCCAGCAGTTTTTGGGGGCGCGAGCAGTACTTC
j_call: TRBJ2-5; clone_size: NA; d_call: TRBD2; v_call: TRBV19; cdr3_aa: CASSISTSGKETQYF; cdr3_nt: TGTGCCAGTAGTATTTCAACTAGCGGGAAAGAGACCCAGTACTTC
j_call: TRBJ2-1; clone_size: NA; d_call: TRBD2; v_call: TRBV4-1; cdr3_aa: CASSQGLAGAQYNEQFF; cdr3_nt: TGCGCCAGCAGCCAAGGACTAGCGGGAGCCCAATACAATGAGCAGTTCTTC
j_call: TRBJ1-1; clone_size: NA; d_call: NA; v_call: TRBV19; cdr3_aa: CASSMGSVTEAFF; cdr3_nt: TGTGCCAGTAGTATGGGCAGTGTCACTGAAGCTTTCTTT
j_call: TRBJ2-7; clone_size: NA; d_call: NA; v_call: TRBV21-1; cdr3_aa: CASSTREGTLAWEQYF; cdr3_nt: TGTGCCAGCAGCACCAGGGAGGGGACACTAGCGTGGGAGCAGTACTTC
j_call: TRBJ2-7; clone_size: NA; d_call: NA; v_call: TRBV27; cdr3_aa: CVSSQGWEQYF; cdr3_nt: TGTGTCTCGAGCCAGGGGTGGGAGCAGTACTTC
j_call: TRBJ2-1; clone_size: NA; d_call: TRBD2; v_call: TRBV5-1; cdr3_aa: CASSLLASGISYNEQFF; cdr3_nt: TGCGCCAGCAGCTTGTTGGCTAGCGGGATCTCCTACAATGAGCAGTTCTTC
j_call: TRBJ1-5; clone_size: NA; d_call: NA; v_call: TRBV6-6; cdr3_aa: CASISGGREGNQPQHF; cdr3_nt: TGTGCCAGCATAAGTGGAGGGAGAGAAGGCAATCAGCCCCAGCATTTT
j_call: TRBJ2-5; clone_size: NA; d_call: TRBD2; v_call: TRBV27; cdr3_aa: CASGFQRGPPVGTQYF; cdr3_nt: TGTGCCAGCGGATTCCAGCGGGGACCCCCAGTGGGGACCCAGTACTTC
j_call: TRBJ2-2; clone_size: NA; d_call: TRBD1; v_call: TRBV24-1; cdr3_aa: CATSDVDRGRPGELFF; cdr3_nt: TGTGCCACCAGTGATGTGGACAGGGGGCGCCCCGGGGAGCTGTTTTTT
j_call: TRBJ2-6; clone_size: NA; d_call: TRBD1; v_call: TRBV13; cdr3_aa: CASSLGRDRLRSSSGANVLTF; cdr3_nt: TGTGCCAGCAGCTTAGGCCGGGACAGGTTGAGGTCCAGCTCTGGGGCCAACGTCCTGACTTTC
j_call: TRBJ2-4; clone_size: NA; d_call: TRBD2; v_call: TRBV27; cdr3_aa: CASSAGLAGGIAKNIQYF; cdr3_nt: TGTGCCAGCAGTGCGGGACTAGCGGGAGGAATCGCCAAAAACATTCAGTACTTC
j_call: TRBJ1-5; clone_size: NA; d_call: TRBD1; v_call: TRBV27; cdr3_aa: CASSLSATRTGEYQPQHF; cdr3_nt: TGTGCCAGCAGTTTATCGGCCACGCGCACAGGGGAATATCAGCCCCAGCATTTT
j_call: TRBJ2-1; clone_size: many; d_call: NA; v_call: TRBV6-2/TRBV6-3; cdr3_aa: CASSYSDTREQFF; cdr3_nt: TGTGCCAGCAGTTACTCCGACACGCGTGAGCAGTTCTTC
j_call: TRBJ1-2; clone_size: few; d_call: TRBD1; v_call: TRBV7-9; cdr3_aa: CASSFDRGGNTF; cdr3_nt: TGTGCCAGCAGCTTCGACAGGGGTGGGAACACCTTC
j_call: TRBJ1-1; clone_size: NA; d_call: NA; v_call: TRBV18; cdr3_aa: CASSPATVTEAFF; cdr3_nt: TGTGCCAGCTCACCCGCAACAGTCACTGAAGCTTTCTTT
j_call: TRBJ2-3; clone_size: NA; d_call: NA; v_call: TRBV2; cdr3_aa: CASRKRLESTDTQYF; cdr3_nt: TGTGCCAGCAGAAAAAGACTCGAAAGCACAGATACGCAGTATTTT
j_call: TRBJ2-7; clone_size: once; d_call: TRBD2; v_call: TRBV7-9; cdr3_aa: CASSSRLADNYEQYF; cdr3_nt: TGTGCCAGCAGCTCTCGACTAGCGGACAACTACGAGCAGTACTTC
j_call: TRBJ1-2; clone_size: NA; d_call: NA; v_call: TRBV7-9; cdr3_aa: CASSHDMDSLYGYTF; cdr3_nt: TGTGCCAGCAGCCACGACATGGACAGTCTATATGGCTACACCTTC
j_call: TRBJ1-2; clone_size: NA; d_call: NA; v_call: TRBV14; cdr3_aa: CASSRRTNYGYTF; cdr3_nt: TGTGCCAGCAGCCGGCGGACTAACTATGGCTACACCTTC
j_call: TRBJ1-2; clone_size: NA; d_call: TRBD1; v_call: TRBV6-5; cdr3_aa: CATKGTGNGYTF; cdr3_nt: TGTGCCACCAAAGGGACAGGGAATGGCTACACCTTC
j_call: TRBJ2-2; clone_size: NA; d_call: NA; v_call: TRBV12-3/TRBV12-4; cdr3_aa: CASSFRVRELFF; cdr3_nt: TGTGCCAGCAGTTTTCGGGTTCGGGAGCTGTTTTTT
j_call: TRBJ2-5; clone_size: NA; d_call: NA; v_call: TRBV10-3; cdr3_aa: CATRRGGEETQYF; cdr3_nt: TGTGCCACAAGGCGCGGCGGCGAAGAGACCCAGTACTTC
j_call: TRBJ2-4; clone_size: NA; d_call: TRBD2; v_call: TRBV7-9; cdr3_aa: CASSGGLANIQYF; cdr3_nt: TGTGCCAGCAGCGGTGGACTAGCGAACATTCAGTACTTC
j_call: TRBJ2-1; clone_size: once; d_call: TRBD2; v_call: TRBV19; cdr3_aa: CASSLAGGSYNEQFF; cdr3_nt: TGTGCCAGTTCACTAGCGGGAGGCTCCTACAATGAGCAGTTCTTC
j_call: TRBJ2-2; clone_size: NA; d_call: NA; v_call: TRBV30; cdr3_aa: CARSWNTGELFF; cdr3_nt: TGTGCCCGGTCCTGGAACACCGGGGAGCTGTTTTTT
j_call: TRBJ1-4; clone_size: NA; d_call: NA; v_call: TRBV29-1; cdr3_aa: CSVERDEKLFF; cdr3_nt: TGCAGCGTTGAACGAGATGAAAAACTGTTTTTT
j_call: TRBJ2-1; clone_size: NA; d_call: NA; v_call: TRBV5-6; cdr3_aa: CASIQGWEVLYNEQFF; cdr3_nt: TGTGCCAGCATCCAAGGGTGGGAGGTCCTATACAATGAGCAGTTCTTC
j_call: TRBJ2-2; clone_size: NA; d_call: NA; v_call: TRBV4-3; cdr3_aa: CASSQELGGGELFF; cdr3_nt: TGCGCCAGCAGCCAAGAGTTGGGGGGCGGGGAGCTGTTTTTT
j_call: TRBJ1-4; clone_size: NA; d_call: NA; v_call: TRBV28; cdr3_aa: CASSFRVGEKLFF; cdr3_nt: TGTGCCAGCAGTTTCAGGGTGGGCGAAAAACTGTTTTTT
j_call: TRBJ2-1; clone_size: NA; d_call: TRBD2; v_call: TRBV3-1/TRBV3-2; cdr3_aa: CASNGLAGGNEQFF; cdr3_nt: TGTGCCAGCAACGGACTAGCGGGAGGTAATGAGCAGTTCTTC
j_call: TRBJ1-5; clone_size: once; d_call: TRBD1; v_call: TRBV6-5; cdr3_aa: CASSPRTGAGQPQHF; cdr3_nt: TGTGCCAGCAGTCCACGGACAGGGGCGGGTCAGCCCCAGCATTTT
j_call: TRBJ1-1; clone_size: NA; d_call: NA; v_call: TRBV5-3; cdr3_aa: CAGAGETEAFF; cdr3_nt: TGTGCCGGCGCAGGTGAGACTGAAGCTTTCTTT
j_call: TRBJ1-1; clone_size: NA; d_call: TRBD1; v_call: TRBV2; cdr3_aa: CASGGQGFTEAFF; cdr3_nt: TGTGCCAGCGGGGGACAGGGGTTCACTGAAGCTTTCTTT
j_call: TRBJ1-5; clone_size: once; d_call: NA; v_call: TRBV11-2; cdr3_aa: CASSLVGGNQPQHF; cdr3_nt: TGTGCCAGCAGCTTAGTGGGAGGCAATCAGCCCCAGCATTTT
j_call: TRBJ1-4; clone_size: NA; d_call: TRBD1; v_call: TRBV6-5; cdr3_aa: CASRDREGEKLFF; cdr3_nt: TGTGCCAGCAGGGACAGGGAGGGCGAAAAACTGTTTTTT